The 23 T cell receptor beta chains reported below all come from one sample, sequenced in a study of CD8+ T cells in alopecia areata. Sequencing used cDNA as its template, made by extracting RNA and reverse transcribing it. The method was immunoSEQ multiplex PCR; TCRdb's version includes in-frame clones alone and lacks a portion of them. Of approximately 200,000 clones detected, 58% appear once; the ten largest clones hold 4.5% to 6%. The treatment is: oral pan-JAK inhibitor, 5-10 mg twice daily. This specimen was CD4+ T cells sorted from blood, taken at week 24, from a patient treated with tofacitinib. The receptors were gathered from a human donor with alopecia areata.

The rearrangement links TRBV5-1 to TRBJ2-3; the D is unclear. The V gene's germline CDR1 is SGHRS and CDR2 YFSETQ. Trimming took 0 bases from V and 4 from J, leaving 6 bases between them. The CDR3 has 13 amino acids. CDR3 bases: TGCGCCAGCAGCTTGGTCGGTGCAGATACGCAGTATTTT. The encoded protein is CASSLVGADTQYF.

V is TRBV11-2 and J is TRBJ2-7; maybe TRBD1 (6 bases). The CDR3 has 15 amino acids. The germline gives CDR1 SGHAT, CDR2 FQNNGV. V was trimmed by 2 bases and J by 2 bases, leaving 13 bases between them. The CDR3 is CASSLRQGQTYEQYF. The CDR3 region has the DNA TGTGCCAGCAGCTTACGGCAGGGGCAGACCTACGAGCAGTACTTC.

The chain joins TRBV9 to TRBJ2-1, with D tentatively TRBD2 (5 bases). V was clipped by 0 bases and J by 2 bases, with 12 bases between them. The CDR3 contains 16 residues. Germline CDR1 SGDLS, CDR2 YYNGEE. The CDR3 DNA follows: TGTGCCAGCAGCGTAGCCGGGGTTTCAGCCTACAATGAGCAGTTCTTC. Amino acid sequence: CASSVAGVSAYNEQFF.

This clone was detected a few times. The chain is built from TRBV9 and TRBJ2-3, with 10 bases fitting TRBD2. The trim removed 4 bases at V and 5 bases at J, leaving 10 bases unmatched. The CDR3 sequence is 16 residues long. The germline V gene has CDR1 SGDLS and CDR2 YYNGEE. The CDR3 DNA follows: TGTGCCAGCAGCCCCCTAGCGGGAGTACCCCTAGATACGCAGTATTTT. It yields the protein CASSPLAGVPLDTQYF.

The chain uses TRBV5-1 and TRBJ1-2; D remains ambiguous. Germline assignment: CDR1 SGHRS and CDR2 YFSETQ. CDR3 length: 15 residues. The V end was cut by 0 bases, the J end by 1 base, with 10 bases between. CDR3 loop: CASSLDGSINYGYTF. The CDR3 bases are TGCGCCAGCAGCTTGGACGGCAGCATTAACTATGGCTACACCTTC. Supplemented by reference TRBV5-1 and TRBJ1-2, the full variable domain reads KAGVTQTPRYLIKTRGQQVTLSCSPISGHRSVSWYQQTPGQGLQFLFEYFSETQRNKGNFPGRFSGRQFSNSRSEMNVSTLELGDSALYLCASSLDGSINYGYTFGSGTRLTVV.

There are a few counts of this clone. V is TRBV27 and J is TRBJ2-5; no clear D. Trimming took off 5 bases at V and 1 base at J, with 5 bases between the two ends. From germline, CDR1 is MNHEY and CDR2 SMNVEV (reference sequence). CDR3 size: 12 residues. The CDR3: CASSQTQETQYF. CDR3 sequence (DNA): TGTGCCAGCAGTCAGACCCAAGAGACCCAGTACTTC.

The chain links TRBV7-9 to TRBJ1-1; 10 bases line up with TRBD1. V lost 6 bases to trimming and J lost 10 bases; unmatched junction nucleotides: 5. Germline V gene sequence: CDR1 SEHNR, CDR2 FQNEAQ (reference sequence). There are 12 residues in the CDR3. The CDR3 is CASRTDRGRAFF. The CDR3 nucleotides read TGTGCCAGCAGGACCGACAGGGGGCGAGCTTTCTTT.

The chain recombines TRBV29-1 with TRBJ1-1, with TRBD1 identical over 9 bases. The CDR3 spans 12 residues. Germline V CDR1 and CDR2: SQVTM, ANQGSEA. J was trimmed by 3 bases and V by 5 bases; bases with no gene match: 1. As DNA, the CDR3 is TGCAGCGTTAGACAGGGGGACACTGAAGCTTTCTTT. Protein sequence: CSVRQGDTEAFF.

The DNA of the CDR3 is TGTGCCAGCTCACCCGACAGAGAGCAGTACTTC. This gives the protein CASSPDREQYF. This chain connects TRBV18 to TRBJ2-7; TRBD1 is a possible D gene (5 bases). CDR3 length: 11 amino acids. Between the trimmed V and J ends, which lost 3 bases and 7 bases, there was a span of 7 bases. Germline V gives CDR1 KGHSH, CDR2 LQKENI.

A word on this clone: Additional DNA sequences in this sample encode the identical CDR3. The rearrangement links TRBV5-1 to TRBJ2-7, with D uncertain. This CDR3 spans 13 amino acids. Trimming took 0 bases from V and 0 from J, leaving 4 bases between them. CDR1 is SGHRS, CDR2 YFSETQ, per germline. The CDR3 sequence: CASSLDFSYEQYF. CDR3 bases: TGCGCCAGCAGCTTGGACTTCTCCTACGAGCAGTACTTC.

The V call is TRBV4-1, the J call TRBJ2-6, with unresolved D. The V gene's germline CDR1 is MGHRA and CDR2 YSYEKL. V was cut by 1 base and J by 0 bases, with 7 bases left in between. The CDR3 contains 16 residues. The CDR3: CASSQGGHSGANVLTF. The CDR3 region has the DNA TGCGCCAGCAGCCAAGGTGGGCACTCTGGGGCCAACGTCCTGACTTTC.

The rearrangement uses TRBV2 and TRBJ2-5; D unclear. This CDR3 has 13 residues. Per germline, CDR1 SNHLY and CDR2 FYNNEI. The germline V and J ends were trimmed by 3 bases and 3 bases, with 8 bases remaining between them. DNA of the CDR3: TGTGCCAGCAGTGAGGGGATCGAAGAGACCCAGTACTTC. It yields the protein CASSEGIEETQYF.

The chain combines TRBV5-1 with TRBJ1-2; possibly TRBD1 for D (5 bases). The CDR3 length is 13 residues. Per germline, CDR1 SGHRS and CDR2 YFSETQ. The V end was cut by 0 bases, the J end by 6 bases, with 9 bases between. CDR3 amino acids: CASSLARVDGYTF. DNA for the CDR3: TGCGCCAGCAGCTTGGCCAGGGTGGATGGCTACACCTTC.

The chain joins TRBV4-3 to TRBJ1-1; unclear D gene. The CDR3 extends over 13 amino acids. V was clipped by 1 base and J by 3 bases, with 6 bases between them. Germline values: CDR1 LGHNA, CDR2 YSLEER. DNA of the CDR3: TGCGCCAGCAGCCAAGGACGGGACACTGAAGCTTTCTTT. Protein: CASSQGRDTEAFF.

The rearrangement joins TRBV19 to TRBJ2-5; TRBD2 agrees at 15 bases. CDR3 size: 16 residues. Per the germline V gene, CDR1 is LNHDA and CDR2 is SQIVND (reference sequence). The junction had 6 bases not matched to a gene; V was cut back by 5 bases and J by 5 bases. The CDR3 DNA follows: TGTGCCAGTAGTTGGACTAGCGGGGGGGCCGGGGAGACCCAGTACTTC. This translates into CASSWTSGGAGETQYF. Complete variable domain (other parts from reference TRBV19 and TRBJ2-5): DGGITQSPKYLFRKEGQNVTLSCEQNLNHDAMYWYRQDPGQGLRLIYYSQIVNDFQKGDIAEGYSVSREKKESFPLTVTSAQKNPTAFYLCASSWTSGGAGETQYFGPGTRLLVL.

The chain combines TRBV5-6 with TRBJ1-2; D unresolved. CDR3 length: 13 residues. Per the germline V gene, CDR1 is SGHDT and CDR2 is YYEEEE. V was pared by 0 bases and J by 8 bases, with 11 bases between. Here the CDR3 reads CASSLVGSPGYTF. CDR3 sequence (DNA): TGTGCCAGCAGCTTGGTTGGATCCCCGGGCTACACCTTC.

CDR3 bases: TGTGCCAGCAGCTTAGCCGGGACGGGGAACTATGGCTACACCTTC. This gives the protein CASSLAGTGNYGYTF. The rearrangement uses TRBV7-9 and TRBJ1-2, with D possibly being TRBD1 (5 bases). The V end lost 0 bases, the J end lost 2 bases, and 10 bases lay between the germline ends. The CDR3 has 15 amino acids. The V gene's germline CDR1 is SEHNR and CDR2 FQNEAQ (reference sequence).

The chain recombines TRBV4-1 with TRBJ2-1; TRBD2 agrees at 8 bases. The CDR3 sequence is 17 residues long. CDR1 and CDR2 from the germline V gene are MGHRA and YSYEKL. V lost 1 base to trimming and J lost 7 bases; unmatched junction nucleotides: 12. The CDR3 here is CASSQGPAGDVENEQFF. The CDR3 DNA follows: TGCGCCAGCAGCCAAGGTCCAGCGGGAGACGTAGAGAATGAGCAGTTCTTC.

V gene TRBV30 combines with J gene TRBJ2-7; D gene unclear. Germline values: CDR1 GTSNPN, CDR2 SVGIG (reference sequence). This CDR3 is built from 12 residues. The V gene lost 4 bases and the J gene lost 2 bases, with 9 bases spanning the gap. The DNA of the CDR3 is TGTGCCTGGATGTTGGGAACCTACGAGCAGTACTTC. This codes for CAWMLGTYEQYF. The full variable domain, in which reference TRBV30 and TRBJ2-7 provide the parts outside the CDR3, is SQTIHQWPATLVQPVGSPLSLECTVEGTSNPNLYWYRQAAGRGLQLLFYSVGIGQISSEVPQNLSASRPQDRQFILSSKKLLLSDSGFYLCAWMLGTYEQYFGPGTRLTVT.

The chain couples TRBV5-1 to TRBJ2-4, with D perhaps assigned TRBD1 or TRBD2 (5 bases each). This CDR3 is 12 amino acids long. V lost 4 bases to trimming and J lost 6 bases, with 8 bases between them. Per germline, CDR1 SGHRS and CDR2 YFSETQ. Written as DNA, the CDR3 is TGCGCCAGCAGCCTCGGGACAAACATTCAGTACTTC. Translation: CASSLGTNIQYF.

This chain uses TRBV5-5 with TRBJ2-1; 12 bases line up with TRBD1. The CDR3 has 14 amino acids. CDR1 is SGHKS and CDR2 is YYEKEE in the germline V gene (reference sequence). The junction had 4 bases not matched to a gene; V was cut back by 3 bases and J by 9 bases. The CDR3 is CASSWDRGLGEQFF. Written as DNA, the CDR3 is TGTGCCAGCAGCTGGGACAGGGGGCTTGGTGAGCAGTTCTTC.

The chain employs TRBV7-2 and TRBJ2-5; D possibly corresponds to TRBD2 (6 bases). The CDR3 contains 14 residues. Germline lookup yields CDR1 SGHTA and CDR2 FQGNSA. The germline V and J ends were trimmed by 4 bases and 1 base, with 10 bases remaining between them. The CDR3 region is CASSWRLVQETQYF. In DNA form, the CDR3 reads TGTGCCAGCAGCTGGAGACTAGTCCAAGAGACCCAGTACTTC.

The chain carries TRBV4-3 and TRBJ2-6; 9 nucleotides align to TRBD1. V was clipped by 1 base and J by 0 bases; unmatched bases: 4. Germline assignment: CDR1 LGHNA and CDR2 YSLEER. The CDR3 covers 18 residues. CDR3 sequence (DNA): TGCGCCAGCAGCCAAGGAGGGACAGGGAACTCTGGGGCCAACGTCCTGACTTTC. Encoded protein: CASSQGGTGNSGANVLTF.